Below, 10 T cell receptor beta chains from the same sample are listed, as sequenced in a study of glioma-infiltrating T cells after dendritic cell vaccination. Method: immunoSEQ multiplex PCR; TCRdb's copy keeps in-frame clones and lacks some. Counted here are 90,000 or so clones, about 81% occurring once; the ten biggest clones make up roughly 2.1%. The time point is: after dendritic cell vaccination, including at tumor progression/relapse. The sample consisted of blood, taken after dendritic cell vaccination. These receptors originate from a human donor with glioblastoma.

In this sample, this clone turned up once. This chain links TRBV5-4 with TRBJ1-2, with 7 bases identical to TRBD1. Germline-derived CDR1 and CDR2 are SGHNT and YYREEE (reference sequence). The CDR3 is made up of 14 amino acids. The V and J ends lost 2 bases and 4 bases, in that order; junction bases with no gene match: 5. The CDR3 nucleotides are TGTGCCAGCAGCTTAGGACAGGATCGCTATGGCTACACCTTC. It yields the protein CASSLGQDRYGYTF.

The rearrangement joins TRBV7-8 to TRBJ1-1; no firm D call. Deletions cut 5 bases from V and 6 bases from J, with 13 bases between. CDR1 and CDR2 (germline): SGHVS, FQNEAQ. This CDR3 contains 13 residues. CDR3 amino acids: CASSPRVYSEAFF. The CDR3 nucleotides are TGTGCCAGCAGCCCCCGAGTCTACTCTGAAGCTTTCTTT.

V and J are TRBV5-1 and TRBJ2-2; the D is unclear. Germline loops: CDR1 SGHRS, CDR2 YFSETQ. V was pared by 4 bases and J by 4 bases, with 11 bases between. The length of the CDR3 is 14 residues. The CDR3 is CASSGTLGTGELFF. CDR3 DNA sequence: TGCGCCAGCAGCGGCACCCTTGGCACCGGGGAGCTGTTTTTT.

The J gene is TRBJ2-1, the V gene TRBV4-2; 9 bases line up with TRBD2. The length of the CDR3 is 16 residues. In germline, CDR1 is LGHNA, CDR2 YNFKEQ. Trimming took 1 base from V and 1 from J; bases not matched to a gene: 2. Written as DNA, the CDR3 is TGTGCCAGCAGCCAAGTTAGCGGGAGTTCCTACAATGAGCAGTTCTTC. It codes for CASSQVSGSSYNEQFF.

The CDR3 sequence: CASSLIGTALLLNTEAFF. CDR3 nucleotides: TGCGCCAGCAGCTTGATTGGGACAGCACTCCTCTTGAACACTGAAGCTTTCTTT. V is TRBV5-1 and J is TRBJ1-1; the match to TRBD1 covers 7 bases. CDR1 and CDR2 (germline): SGHRS, YFSETQ. This CDR3 has 18 residues. V was pared by 1 base and J by 0 bases, with 12 bases of the junction left unmatched.

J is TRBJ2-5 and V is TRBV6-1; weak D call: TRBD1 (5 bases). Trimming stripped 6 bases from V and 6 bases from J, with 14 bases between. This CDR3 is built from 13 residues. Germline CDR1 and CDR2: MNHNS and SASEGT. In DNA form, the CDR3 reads TGTGCCAGCAGCGCTCCAGGGATGAAGACCCAGTACTTC. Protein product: CASSAPGMKTQYF.

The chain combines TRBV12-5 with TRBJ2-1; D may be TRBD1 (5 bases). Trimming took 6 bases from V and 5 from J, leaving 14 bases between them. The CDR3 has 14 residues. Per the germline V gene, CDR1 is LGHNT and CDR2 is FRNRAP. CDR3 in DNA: TGTGCTAGTGGCCTCCGAGAAGGGGACAATGAGCAGTTCTTC. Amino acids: CASGLREGDNEQFF. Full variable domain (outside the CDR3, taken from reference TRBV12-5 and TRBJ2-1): DARVTQTPRHKVTEMGQEVTMRCQPILGHNTVFWYRQTMMQGLELLAYFRNRAPLDDSGMPKDRFSAEMPDATLATLKIQPSEPRDSAVYFCASGLREGDNEQFFGPGTRLTVL.

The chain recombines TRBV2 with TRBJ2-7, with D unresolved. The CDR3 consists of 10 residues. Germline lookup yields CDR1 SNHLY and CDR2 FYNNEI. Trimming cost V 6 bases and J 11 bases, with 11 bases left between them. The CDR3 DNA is TGTGCCAGCAGATCTACTTTGGAGTACGTC. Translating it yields CASRSTLEYV.

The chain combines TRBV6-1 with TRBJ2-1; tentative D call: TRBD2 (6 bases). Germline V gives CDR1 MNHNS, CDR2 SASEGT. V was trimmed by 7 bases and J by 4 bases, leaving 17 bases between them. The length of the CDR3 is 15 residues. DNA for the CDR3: TGTGCCAGCACCAGGTCGGAGGGTCGTTACAATGAGCAGTTCTTC. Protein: CASTRSEGRYNEQFF.

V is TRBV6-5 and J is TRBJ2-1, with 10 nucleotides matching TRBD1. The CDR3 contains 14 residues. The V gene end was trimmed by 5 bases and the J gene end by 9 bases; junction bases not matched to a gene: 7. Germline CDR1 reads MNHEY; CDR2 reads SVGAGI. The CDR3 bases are TGTGCCAGCAGTGCCGCTAGGACAGGGGGTGAGCAGTTCTTC. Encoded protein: CASSAARTGGEQFF.